The clone carrying this T cell receptor beta chain showed up many times. Exclusion followed for patients with uncontrolled infection, other autoimmune disease, pregnancy or lactation. The study based diagnoses on clinical symptoms, serum thyroxine and TRAb, thyroid ultrasound and orbital computed tomography. Trimming cost V 0 bases and J 7 bases, with 21 bases left between them. The CDR3 extends over 16 amino acids. CDR1 and CDR2 (germline): DFQATT, SNEGSKA (reference sequence). The sample belongs to a study of T cells in Graves' hyperthyroidism and ophthalmopathy. Amplified regions were TCR beta CDR3 sequences from RNA transcripts. TCR CDR3 underwent first-round RT-PCR with the HTBI primer set. TCRdb independently ran MiXCR on the multiplex PCR reads; one entry per CDR3 protein. This sample has over 250,000 distinct CDR3 sequences; roughly 15% occur once, and the top ten carry roughly 35%.

The V gene is TRBV20-1, the J gene TRBJ1-2, with D perhaps matching TRBD1 (5 bases). This clonotype was obtained from a woman aged 40 to 50 with Graves' ophthalmopathy. The specimen was blood. The CDR3 DNA reads as TGCAGTGCTAGAGACACCATATTTGGGGGAGGGCCTGGCTACACCTTC. It codes for CSARDTIFGGGPGYTF.